These 31 T cell receptor beta chains originate from one sample sequenced in a study of tumor-infiltrating lymphocytes in primary liver carcinoma (dated by TCRdb to 2015 to 2018). TRIzol reagent was used to extract blood RNA from unsorted whole blood, while the DNeasy Blood & Tissue kit provided the germline DNA. TCRdb shows the sequencer as Illumina HiSeq 2500. TCRbeta-specific cDNA was reverse-transcribed from about 0.45 ug total RNA using a constant-region primer and ProtoScript II reverse transcriptase. The TCRbeta libraries were prepared through three rounds of nested multiplex PCR following a slightly modified ARM-PCR procedure. Each of the first two PCR rounds ran for about 10 cycles using multiplex TRBV1-TRBV30 forward primers together with a Cbeta reverse primer. TCRdb reprocessing: public reads trimmed at Q25 with fastp, clones called with MiXCR, in-frame beta chains kept. A single entry per CDR3 protein holds the most common genes and DNA from its merged rows. The sample includes about 350,000 distinct CDR3 sequences, with less than 65% observed a single time. The ten largest account for about 6% of the sample.

Sequenced sample: peripheral blood. These TCRs come from a man aged 35 to 55 with primary liver carcinoma and hepatitis B virus infection.

Of note for this clonotype: A read error may be the cause here, since a much bigger clone is one base away. The rearrangement links TRBV6-5 to TRBJ2-1; possible D gene TRBD1, 5 bases. Germline assignment: CDR1 MNHEY and CDR2 SVGAGI. The V gene lost 6 bases and the J gene lost 2 bases, with 14 bases spanning the gap. CDR3 length: 15 residues. CDR3 protein: CASRNRGGPYNEQFF. CDR3 in DNA: TGTGCCAGCAGGAATAGGGGTGGGCCCTACAATGAGCAGTTCTTC.

The rearrangement links TRBV30 to TRBJ1-2; 9 nucleotides line up with TRBD1. The CDR3 consists of 13 residues. Germline V gene lookup returns CDR1 GTSNPN and CDR2 SVGIG (reference sequence). After removal of 3 bases from V and 2 bases from J, the junction contained 1 base not matched to a gene. CDR3 sequence (DNA): TGTGCCTGGAGAGACAGGGGGAACTATGGCTACACCTTC. Amino acids: CAWRDRGNYGYTF.

Regarding this clonotype: This clone may be a read error of a much larger clone one base away. The conserved phenylalanine or tryptophan normally closing the CDR3 is absent here, so this likely arose from a read error. The chain couples TRBV10-2 to TRBJ1-6; D unresolved. The V gene lost 3 bases and the J gene lost 10 bases, with 10 bases spanning the gap. The CDR3 contains 13 residues. The germline gives CDR1 WSHSY, CDR2 SAAADI. Written as DNA, the CDR3 is TGCGCCAGCAGTGAACTTGGAGGGTCACCCCTCCACATT. Translation gives CASSELGGSPLHI.

This clonotype has only a few counts. The rearrangement uses TRBV6-1 and TRBJ2-1; no firm D call. CDR3 length equals 15 residues. Trimming removed 2 bases at V and 6 bases at J, with 14 bases between. The germline V gene encodes CDR1 MNHNS and CDR2 SASEGT. CDR3 sequence: CASSEKLTDRNEQFF. Written as DNA, the CDR3 is TGTGCCAGCAGTGAAAAGCTAACCGATCGCAATGAGCAGTTCTTC.

This clonotype was seen many times. At one of its ends the junction is not consistent with the germline gene, which may arise from a read error. The chain employs TRBV7-9 and TRBJ1-1; D might be TRBD1 (5 bases). The CDR3 is 12 amino acids. CDR1 and CDR2 from the germline V gene are SEHNR and FQNEAQ (reference sequence). CDR3 amino acids: CASSLVGPEAFF. CDR3 nucleotides: TGTGCCAGCAGTTTAGTGGGGCCTGAAGCTTTCTTT.

J is TRBJ1-1 and V is TRBV28; D remains ambiguous. The CDR3 runs 11 residues. V dropped 4 bases and J dropped 3 bases, with 3 bases sitting between them. The germline CDR1 and CDR2 sequences are MDHEN and SYDVKM. CDR3 sequence: CASSYYTEAFF. In nucleotides, the CDR3 is TGTGCCAGCAGTTATTACACTGAAGCTTTCTTT.

This clonotype was counted many times. The rearrangement uses TRBV6-2 or TRBV6-3 and TRBJ2-7; 7 bases fit TRBD2. Per germline, CDR1 MNHEY and CDR2 SVGEGT. V was clipped by 5 bases and J by 2 bases; unmatched bases: 9. The length of the CDR3 is 15 residues. The CDR3, as DNA: TGTGCCAGCAGTCCCCATCTAGCGGCAGCCTACGAGCAGTACTTC. Its protein product is CASSPHLAAAYEQYF.

Regarding this clonotype: A single base separates this from a much larger clone, so it may be a read error. This chain connects TRBV6-6 to TRBJ1-2, with D possibly TRBD1 on 5 matching bases. Trimming shortened V by 8 bases and J by 3 bases, and 16 bases separated the two germline ends. This CDR3 is built from 14 residues. Per the germline V gene, CDR1 is MNHNY and CDR2 is SVGAGI (reference sequence). The CDR3 spells CASRGRDGDYGYTF. The CDR3 DNA follows: TGTGCCAGCCGAGGGCGGGACGGGGACTATGGCTACACCTTC.

Comment on this clonotype: Relative to the germline gene, one junction end is altered; a read error may explain this. The chain combines TRBV4-2 with TRBJ1-5, with 8 nucleotides matching TRBD1. Germline V gene sequence: CDR1 LGHNA, CDR2 YNFKEQ. The CDR3 contains 15 residues. The CDR3 here is CVSSLQQGEDQSQHF. The CDR3 DNA follows: TGTGTCAGCAGCCTACAACAGGGGGAGGATCAGTCCCAGCATTTT.

Notes on this clonotype: At one end, the junction sequence differs from germline, possibly due to a read error. The genes are TRBV11-2 and TRBJ1-1; no clear D. CDR1 SGHAT and CDR2 FQNNGV come from the germline V gene. The CDR3 contains 14 residues. CDR3 loop: CASSLREANTEVFF. The CDR3 DNA sequence: TGTGCCAGCAGCTTAAGAGAGGCCAACACTGAAGTTTTCTTT.

A note on this clonotype: A much bigger clone sits one base away, suggesting this may be a read error. The missing conserved phenylalanine or tryptophan at the end of this CDR3 makes a read error likely. The rearrangement joins TRBV12-3 or TRBV12-4 to TRBJ2-7; D is unclear. V was shortened by 2 bases and J by 6 bases, with 11 bases between the two germline ends. This CDR3 spans 13 amino acids. The CDR3 bases are TGTGCCAGCAGTTTATTCCAAACCGGCGAGCAGTACTTA. Translating it yields CASSLFQTGEQYL.

In its sample, this clonotype was seen a few times. The chain is built from TRBV5-1 and TRBJ1-1, with unresolved D. Trimming left V 5 bases short and J 2 bases short, with 16 bases between. The CDR3 contains 15 residues. Germline V gene lookup returns CDR1 SGHRS and CDR2 YFSETQ. CDR3 sequence (DNA): TGCGCCAGCAGTGATAGTAACATTGGAAACACTGAAGCTTTCTTT. Protein product: CASSDSNIGNTEAFF.

Notes on this clonotype: This could be a read error, since a much larger clone is one nucleotide away. V gene TRBV4-1 combines with J gene TRBJ1-3, with D tentatively TRBD1 (6 bases). The CDR3 runs 14 residues. Per the germline V gene, CDR1 is MGHRA and CDR2 is YSYEKL. CDR3 bases: TGCGCCAGCAGCCTTAGGGGGTCTGGAAACACCAGATATTTT. Protein product: CASSLRGSGNTRYF.

The chain couples TRBV30 to TRBJ2-2, with a tentative D call TRBD2 (6 bases). CDR3 length: 15 amino acids. Trimming shortened V by 5 bases and J by 1 base, and 14 bases separated the two germline ends. Germline V gene data show CDR1 as GTSNPN and CDR2 as SVGIG (reference sequence). The CDR3 loop is CAWVPGLLNTGELFF. CDR3 in DNA: TGTGCCTGGGTACCGGGACTTTTGAACACCGGGGAGCTGTTTTTT.

Regarding this clonotype: A read error is possible here, since a much larger clone lies one base away. CDR3 residues: CVSSLGTTANTEAFF. DNA for the CDR3: TGTGTCAGCAGCTTAGGGACGACGGCCAACACTGAAGCTTTCTTT. This chain uses TRBV5-4 with TRBJ1-1; D might be TRBD1 (5 bases). The CDR3 contains 15 residues. Germline CDR1 is SGHNT and CDR2 is YYREEE (reference sequence).

This rearrangement joins TRBV14 to TRBJ2-3; TRBD2 agrees at 8 bases. There are 17 residues in the CDR3. From germline, CDR1 is SGHDN and CDR2 FVKESK. Losses at the gene ends were 2 bases for V and 1 base for J; bases not matched to a gene: 8. The DNA of the CDR3 is TGTGCCAGCAGCCAAATACTAGCGGCATACCGCACAGATACGCAGTATTTT. Amino acids: CASSQILAAYRTDTQYF.

With respect to this clonotype: At one of its ends the junction is not consistent with the germline gene, which may arise from a read error. This chain uses TRBV11-2 with TRBJ2-1, with a possible D match to TRBD2 (6 bases). This CDR3 is built from 14 residues. The germline CDR1 and CDR2 sequences are SGHAT and FQNNGV. The CDR3 DNA is TGTGCCATCAGCGAGGCGGGAAATCGACCACCACAGTTCTTC. It yields the protein CAISEAGNRPPQFF.

A note on this clonotype: One junction end disagrees with the germline gene, perhaps due to a read error. The V and J genes are TRBV12-3 or TRBV12-4 and TRBJ2-3; TRBD1 might be the D (6 bases). The CDR3 is 14 residues long. The DNA for the CDR3 is TGTGCCAGCAGTTTATCGACAGGTGGAGATATGCAGTATTTT. It yields the protein CASSLSTGGDMQYF.

With regard to this clonotype: A much larger clone lies a single base off, so this may be a read error. This chain connects TRBV10-3 to TRBJ2-5; either TRBD1 or TRBD2 may fit D (6 bases each). CDR3 length: 13 residues. Trimming stripped 5 bases from V and 3 bases from J, with 10 bases between. The germline V gene encodes CDR1 ENHRY and CDR2 SYGVKD. CDR3 sequence: CAISWGAEETQYF. For the CDR3, the DNA is TGTGCCATCAGTTGGGGGGCCGAAGAGACCCAGTACTTC.

A few counts support this clonotype. The V call is TRBV6-1, the J call TRBJ2-4; TRBD2 aligns across 8 bases. The ends lost 2 bases at V and 9 bases at J; junction bases unmatched: 6. CDR1 and CDR2 from the germline V gene are MNHNS and SASEGT. CDR3 size: 14 residues. The CDR3 is CASSEPGGGGIQYF. For the CDR3, the DNA is TGTGCCAGCAGTGAACCGGGAGGGGGTGGCATTCAGTACTTC.

The rearrangement links TRBV11-2 to TRBJ2-2; D perhaps matches TRBD2 (5 bases). Between the trimmed V and J ends, which lost 8 bases and 3 bases, there was a span of 13 bases. This CDR3 spans 14 amino acids. Per the germline V gene, CDR1 is SGHAT and CDR2 is FQNNGV. Here the CDR3 reads CASVPGWHTGELFF. For the CDR3, the DNA is TGTGCCAGCGTGCCGGGATGGCACACCGGGGAGCTGTTTTTT.

A word on this clonotype: At one end the junction does not follow the germline gene, possibly because of a read error. V gene TRBV4-3 combines with J gene TRBJ2-5; D may correspond to TRBD1 or TRBD2 (6 bases each). Germline CDR1 reads LGHNA; CDR2 reads YSLEER. The CDR3 has 16 residues. CDR3 DNA sequence: TGTGCCAGCAGCCAAGGAGTAGGGGGAGGAGGAGAGACCCAGTACTTC. It encodes CASSQGVGGGGETQYF.

The V gene is TRBV4-3, the J gene TRBJ2-7; perhaps TRBD1 as D (6 bases). V lost 10 bases, J lost 5 bases, and 24 bases lay in between. This CDR3 is built from 15 residues. Germline CDR1 is LGHNA and CDR2 is YSLEER. The CDR3 DNA follows: TGCGCCAACAGAACCCTACAGGGCAGGGTCAACGAGCAGTACTTC. It specifies CANRTLQGRVNEQYF.

The chain uses TRBV7-9 and TRBJ2-1, with TRBD2 as a possible D gene (7 bases). This CDR3 contains 15 residues. The V gene's germline CDR1 is SEHNR and CDR2 FQNEAQ (reference sequence). V shed 2 bases and J shed 6 bases, with 14 bases lying between them. The CDR3 loop is CASSLSGAGANEQFF. As DNA, the CDR3 is TGTGCCAGCAGCTTATCAGGGGCGGGAGCCAATGAGCAGTTCTTC.

Comments on this clonotype: A much larger clone differs by one base, so this may be a read error. The chain couples TRBV6-5 to TRBJ2-2, with D perhaps given as TRBD1 or TRBD2 (6 bases each). Germline V lookup: CDR1 MNHEY, CDR2 SVGAGI. The CDR3 is 13 amino acids. The CDR3 spells CASTDWGAGKLFF. The CDR3 nucleotides are TGTGCCAGCACCGACTGGGGGGCCGGGAAGCTGTTTTTT.

Of note for this clonotype: A much larger clone differs from this one at a single base, so this may be a read error. The J gene is TRBJ2-1, the V gene TRBV12-3 or TRBV12-4, with D unresolved. CDR3 size: 16 residues. Trimming pared 5 bases from V and 3 bases from J, leaving 17 bases between. CDR3 region: CASSPPSSSYYNEQFF. The CDR3, as DNA: TGTGCCAGCAGTCCTCCATCGAGTAGCTACTACAATGAGCAGTTCTTC.

This clonotype has at least ten counts. CDR3 region: CASNTGHYYSGANVLTF. In DNA, the CDR3 is TGTGCCAGCAATACGGGACATTATTACTCTGGGGCCAACGTCCTGACTTTC. The V call is TRBV6-1, the J call TRBJ2-6; D is perhaps TRBD1 (6 bases). The CDR3 runs to 17 residues. Trimming stripped 7 bases from V and 0 bases from J, with 16 bases between. CDR1 is MNHNS, CDR2 SASEGT, per germline.

Comments on this clonotype: A much larger clone differs by one base, so this may be a read error. The chain recombines TRBV5-6 with TRBJ2-2; a possible D gene is TRBD1 (6 bases). Germline values: CDR1 SGHDT, CDR2 YYEEEE. The CDR3 is made up of 15 amino acids. The CDR3 sequence: CTSRLMGTNTGELFF. The CDR3 DNA follows: TGTACCAGCAGACTAATGGGGACAAACACCGGGGAGCTGTTTTTT. Full variable domain (outside the CDR3, taken from reference TRBV5-6 and TRBJ2-2): DAGVTQSPTHLIKTRGQQVTLRCSPKSGHDTVSWYQQALGQGPQFIFQYYEEEERQRGNFPDRFSGHQFPNYSSELNVNALLLGDSALYLCTSRLMGTNTGELFFGEGSRLTVL.

J is TRBJ2-1 and V is TRBV7-9, with 10 bases fitting TRBD1. V trimming: 4 bases; J trimming: 13 bases; junction bases outside the gene matches: 10. CDR1 and CDR2 from the germline V gene are SEHNR and FQNEAQ (reference sequence). This CDR3 is built from 14 residues. In nucleotides, the CDR3 is TGTGCCAGCAGCTCCTCGGGACAGGGGAGTAATCAGTTCTTC. It specifies CASSSSGQGSNQFF. Supplemented by reference TRBV7-9 and TRBJ2-1, the full variable domain reads DTGVSQNPRHKITKRGQNVTFRCDPISEHNRLYWYRQTLGQGPEFLTYFQNEAQLEKSRLLSDRFSAERPKGSFSTLEIQRTEQGDSAMYLCASSSSGQGSNQFFGPGTRLTVL.

V usage is TRBV12-3 or TRBV12-4 and J usage is TRBJ1-4, with D unclear. Between the trimmed V and J ends, which lost 6 bases and 1 base, there was a span of 12 bases. The CDR3 sequence is 15 residues long. CDR3 coding DNA: TGTGCCAGCAGCCTCAGGACCGGAACTAATGAAAAACTGTTTTTT. As protein: CASSLRTGTNEKLFF.

Remarks on this clonotype: This may arise from a read error, as a much more abundant clone is one base away. The chain joins TRBV6-6 to TRBJ2-7, with TRBD1 as a possible D gene (6 bases). Germline V CDR1 and CDR2: MNHNY, SVGAGI (reference sequence). V shed 4 bases and J shed 9 bases, with 16 bases lying between them. CDR3 length: 13 residues. The CDR3 DNA reads as TGTGCCAGCAGTTGCGACAGGTCAGCCTGGCAGTACTTC. This gives the protein CASSCDRSAWQYF.